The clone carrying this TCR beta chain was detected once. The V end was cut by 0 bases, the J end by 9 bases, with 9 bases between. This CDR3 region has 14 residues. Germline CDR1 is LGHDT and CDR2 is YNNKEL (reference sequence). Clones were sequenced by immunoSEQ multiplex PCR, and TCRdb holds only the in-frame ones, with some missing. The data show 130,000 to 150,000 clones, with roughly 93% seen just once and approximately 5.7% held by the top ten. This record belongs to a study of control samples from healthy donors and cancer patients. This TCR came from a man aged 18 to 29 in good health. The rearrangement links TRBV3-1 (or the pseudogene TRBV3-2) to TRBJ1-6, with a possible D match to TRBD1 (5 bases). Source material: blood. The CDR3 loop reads CASSQDREVSPLHF. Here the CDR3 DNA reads TGTGCCAGCAGCCAAGACAGGGAGGTTTCACCCCTCCACTTT.